The 14 T cell receptor beta chains below were found in one sample sequenced in a study of T cells in localized non-small cell lung cancer (dated by TCRdb to 2020 to 2021). The method behind the library was the immunoSEQ multiplex PCR assay. Drawn from immuneACCESS, this table holds only the in-frame rearrangements with V and J called that TCRdb kept. Clones are partly lost; checked studies trace under half to an unresolved V gene and leave the rest unexplained. The sample records about 20,000 clones, approximately 87% of which are singletons. The top ten clones comprise approximately 12% of the sample. The source material was PBMCs, sampled before any cancer treatment. The source is a man between 40 and 70 years old with stage II squamous cell lung carcinoma.

The CDR3 is CASSLNPDWREGPGELFF. The CDR3 DNA follows: TGTGCCAGCAGTTTGAACCCTGACTGGCGGGAGGGCCCCGGGGAGCTGTTTTTT. V gene TRBV28 combines with J gene TRBJ2-2, with 9 bases that match TRBD2. The J segment lost 6 bases and the V segment lost 3 bases, leaving 14 bases of the junction unmatched. The germline V gene encodes CDR1 MDHEN and CDR2 SYDVKM. The CDR3 consists of 18 residues.

The genes are TRBV10-3 and TRBJ1-1; TRBD1 aligns across 9 bases. The J segment lost 0 bases and the V segment lost 5 bases, leaving 10 bases of the junction unmatched. CDR1 and CDR2 from the germline V gene are ENHRY and SYGVKD. The CDR3 contains 17 residues. The CDR3 loop is CAISRQGGGGMNTEAFF. The CDR3 bases are TGTGCCATCAGTCGACAGGGGGGAGGGGGTATGAACACTGAAGCTTTCTTT.

The V and J genes are TRBV5-5 and TRBJ2-1; TRBD2 might be the D (6 bases). This CDR3 region has 15 residues. V was cut by 2 bases and J by 2 bases, with 11 bases left in between. The V gene's germline CDR1 is SGHKS and CDR2 YYEKEE (reference sequence). This chain's CDR3 is CASSFRASAYNEQFF. CDR3 sequence (DNA): TGTGCCAGCAGCTTTAGGGCTAGCGCCTACAATGAGCAGTTCTTC. The full variable domain, its missing parts supplied by reference TRBV5-5 and TRBJ2-1, is DAGVTQSPTHLIKTRGQQVTLRCSPISGHKSVSWYQQVLGQGPQFIFQYYEKEERGRGNFPDRFSARQFPNYSSELNVNALLLGDSALYLCASSFRASAYNEQFFGPGTRLTVL.

In this sample, this clone turned up once. This sequence joins TRBV7-3 and TRBJ1-6; D gene uncertain. Trimming took off 1 base at V and 3 bases at J, with 4 bases between the two ends. CDR1 SGHTA and CDR2 FQGTGA come from the germline V gene. This CDR3 contains 14 residues. CDR3 DNA sequence: TGTGCCAGCAGCTTAAGTAGCTATAATTCACCCCTCCACTTT. This encodes CASSLSSYNSPLHF.

J is TRBJ2-7 and V is TRBV14; no firm D call. V lost 6 bases to trimming and J lost 3 bases, with 15 bases between them. Germline V gene sequence: CDR1 SGHDN, CDR2 FVKESK. The CDR3 length is 14 residues. The CDR3 sequence: CASSLGRVNYEQYF. The CDR3 coding sequence is TGTGCCAGCAGTCTCGGACGGGTCAACTACGAGCAGTACTTC.

V usage is TRBV6-6 and J usage is TRBJ1-3; D not certain. The V gene's germline CDR1 is MNHNY and CDR2 SVGAGI (reference sequence). The CDR3 contains 13 residues. V was clipped by 7 bases and J by 0 bases, with 7 bases between them. CDR3 sequence: CASKGFSGNTIYF. Written as DNA, the CDR3 is TGTGCCAGCAAAGGCTTCTCTGGAAACACCATATATTTT.

V is TRBV14 and J is TRBJ2-7, with D perhaps TRBD1 (6 bases). Germline values: CDR1 SGHDN, CDR2 FVKESK. The CDR3 length is 13 residues. Trimming pared 5 bases from V and 3 bases from J, leaving 11 bases between. The CDR3 coding sequence is TGTGCCAGCAGCTTCGGACAGAGCTACGAGCAGTACTTC. Translated, it gives CASSFGQSYEQYF.

Concerning this clone: This could be a read error, since a much larger clone is one nucleotide away. This specimen includes other DNA sequences encoding the same CDR3. The V and J genes are TRBV27 and TRBJ2-7; weak D call: TRBD2 (7 bases). Trimming stripped 6 bases from V and 2 bases from J, with 14 bases between. Germline V lookup: CDR1 MNHEY, CDR2 SMNVEV (reference sequence). This CDR3 is 14 amino acids long. CDR3 region: CASSLHGGPYEQYF. CDR3 coding DNA: TGTGCCAGCAGCCTACACGGGGGGCCCTACGAGCAGTACTTC.

The DNA of the CDR3 is TGTGCCAGCAGCGTAGATGTAGTCTCTGGAAACACCATATATTTT. Its protein is CASSVDVVSGNTIYF. V usage is TRBV9 and J usage is TRBJ1-3; no clear D gene. The CDR3 has 15 residues. The V end was cut by 0 bases, the J end by 0 bases, with 7 bases between. Germline CDR1 and CDR2: SGDLS and YYNGEE.

This chain links TRBV29-1 with TRBJ1-1; D remains ambiguous. Germline V gives CDR1 SQVTM, CDR2 ANQGSEA. This CDR3 has 15 residues. Deletions cut 6 bases from V and 5 bases from J, with 22 bases between. The CDR3 DNA is TGCAGCGTGGGTCCGGGCGCTTGGGCCAATACTGAAGCTTTCTTT. Protein sequence: CSVGPGAWANTEAFF.

The chain couples TRBV13 to TRBJ1-2; the D gene is possibly TRBD1 (5 bases). V gave up 2 bases and J gave up 8 bases, with 15 bases separating them. This CDR3 is built from 14 residues. Germline V gives CDR1 PRHDT, CDR2 FYEKMQ (reference sequence). The CDR3 coding sequence is TGTGCCAGCAGCTTAAGCTACAGAGGGGACGGCTACACCTTC. This translates into CASSLSYRGDGYTF.

This clone occurred once. V is TRBV6-6 and J is TRBJ2-1; D unresolved. Per germline, CDR1 MNHNY and CDR2 SVGAGI (reference sequence). V lost 3 bases to trimming and J lost 9 bases, with 6 bases between them. CDR3 length: 11 amino acids. DNA for the CDR3: TGTGCCAGCAGTTATGACGGTGAGCAGTTCTTC. Protein product: CASSYDGEQFF.

V is TRBV5-6 and J is TRBJ2-7, with 8 bases lining up with TRBD1. V trimming: 0 bases; J trimming: 5 bases; junction bases outside the gene matches: 4. Germline-derived CDR1 and CDR2 are SGHDT and YYEEEE. This CDR3 has 14 residues. CDR3 residues: CASSLVSGGNEQYF. The CDR3 DNA is TGTGCCAGCAGCTTGGTTTCAGGGGGCAACGAGCAGTACTTC.

The rearrangement links TRBV2 to TRBJ1-5, with D uncertain. V was pared by 2 bases and J by 3 bases, with 11 bases between. This CDR3 has 15 residues. CDR1 is SNHLY and CDR2 is FYNNEI in the germline V gene. CDR3 loop: CASSELNTVNQPQHF. CDR3 nucleotides: TGTGCCAGCAGTGAATTGAACACAGTCAATCAGCCCCAGCATTTT.